This entry lists 14 T cell receptor beta chains sequenced from one sample in a study of CD8+ T cells in alopecia areata. Described treatment: oral pan-JAK inhibitor, 5-10 mg twice daily. Investigators isolated RNA and reverse transcribed it into cDNA to act as the sequencing template. Sequenced by immunoSEQ multiplex PCR; TCRdb stores in-frame clones only, minus some. Of 140,000 to 150,000 clones listed, 45% to 60% are singletons. Specimen: CD8+ T cells sorted from blood, collected at week 4, from a patient treated with tofacitinib. The origin of the receptors is a human donor with alopecia areata.

The V call is TRBV5-6, the J call TRBJ2-5; D ambiguous. Trimming cost V 0 bases and J 4 bases, with 10 bases left between them. The CDR3 length is 14 residues. Germline CDR1 is SGHDT and CDR2 is YYEEEE. CDR3 sequence (DNA): TGTGCCAGCAGCTTGGTGTGGGGTTTAGAGACCCAGTACTTC. As protein: CASSLVWGLETQYF.

This rearrangement joins TRBV4-2 to TRBJ1-6, with a tentative D call TRBD1 (5 bases). The germline V gene encodes CDR1 LGHNA and CDR2 YNFKEQ. The CDR3 totals 13 residues. Trimming took off 8 bases at V and 7 bases at J, with 12 bases between the two ends. The CDR3 spells CASLGTENSPLHF. CDR3 bases: TGTGCCAGCTTAGGGACGGAAAATTCACCCCTCCACTTT.

The J gene is TRBJ2-7, the V gene TRBV11-2; TRBD1 aligns across 9 bases. V trimming: 6 bases; J trimming: 2 bases; junction bases outside the gene matches: 5. The germline V gene encodes CDR1 SGHAT and CDR2 FQNNGV. The CDR3 totals 14 residues. The DNA for the CDR3 is TGTGCCAGCAGTAACAGGGGGCCTGCCTACGAGCAGTACTTC. Translated: CASSNRGPAYEQYF.

This clone has just a few counts. V gene TRBV4-3 combines with J gene TRBJ1-1; D gene ambiguous. V lost 0 bases, J lost 0 bases, and 8 bases lay in between. The CDR3 spans 15 residues. In germline, CDR1 is LGHNA, CDR2 YSLEER. The CDR3 reads CASSQEKFMNTEAFF. CDR3 DNA sequence: TGCGCCAGCAGCCAAGAGAAGTTTATGAACACTGAAGCTTTCTTT.

The table lists this clone with a few counts. This chain connects TRBV12-5 to TRBJ2-2, with unresolved D. V was cut by 5 bases and J by 1 base, with 8 bases left in between. This CDR3 has 14 residues. Germline CDR1 and CDR2: LGHNT and FRNRAP. CDR3 DNA sequence: TGTGCTAGTGGTCGGACCTTGAACACCGGGGAGCTGTTTTTT. Translation: CASGRTLNTGELFF.

The genes are TRBV4-2 and TRBJ1-5; no clear D. Trimming stripped 0 bases from V and 4 bases from J, with 7 bases between. This CDR3 contains 14 residues. In germline, CDR1 is LGHNA, CDR2 YNFKEQ. The CDR3 protein is CASSQDVGNQPQHF. The CDR3 bases are TGTGCCAGCAGCCAAGATGTAGGTAATCAGCCCCAGCATTTT.

This clone was seen only once. J is TRBJ2-7 and V is TRBV5-1; D possibly corresponds to TRBD1 (6 bases). V was pared by 3 bases and J by 3 bases, with 10 bases between. The CDR3 is 13 amino acids. Germline lookup yields CDR1 SGHRS and CDR2 YFSETQ. Here the CDR3 reads CASSSGQNYEQYF. The CDR3 coding sequence is TGCGCCAGCAGCTCTGGACAGAACTACGAGCAGTACTTC. The full variable domain, with the rest looked up from reference TRBV5-1 and TRBJ2-7, is KAGVTQTPRYLIKTRGQQVTLSCSPISGHRSVSWYQQTPGQGLQFLFEYFSETQRNKGNFPGRFSGRQFSNSRSEMNVSTLELGDSALYLCASSSGQNYEQYFGPGTRLTVT.

The chain links TRBV4-1 to TRBJ1-5; possibly TRBD1 for D (5 bases). Germline values: CDR1 MGHRA, CDR2 YSYEKL. This CDR3 is built from 11 residues. V was pared by 8 bases and J by 5 bases, with 7 bases between. The CDR3 here is CASPRDQPQHF. In DNA, the CDR3 is TGCGCCAGCCCCAGGGATCAGCCCCAGCATTTT.

This clone was counted many times. This sequence may be a read error, since a much larger clone differs from it by one base. This chain uses TRBV7-9 with TRBJ2-5; 9 nucleotides match TRBD1. Germline assignment: CDR1 SEHNR and CDR2 FQNEAQ (reference sequence). Trimming cost V 3 bases and J 0 bases; bases outside gene matches: 2. The CDR3 spans 15 residues. CDR3: CASSLGTGHQETQYF. CDR3 DNA: TGTGCCAGCAGCTTGGGGACAGGGCACCAAGAGACCCAGTACTTC.

The V and J genes are TRBV7-9 and TRBJ1-5; possibly TRBD1 for D (5 bases). The V end was cut by 5 bases, the J end by 6 bases, with 8 bases between. The V gene's germline CDR1 is SEHNR and CDR2 FQNEAQ (reference sequence). CDR3 length: 12 amino acids. CDR3 sequence (DNA): TGTGCCAGCAGCCCAGGGATTCAGCCCCAGCATTTT. This gives the protein CASSPGIQPQHF.

This clone was detected a few times. V usage is TRBV29-1 and J usage is TRBJ2-2; D gene ambiguous. The V and J ends lost 5 bases and 3 bases respectively, with 13 bases between them. Germline assignment: CDR1 SQVTM and CDR2 ANQGSEA. The CDR3 runs 14 residues. This chain's CDR3 is CSVTLHMDTGELFF. The CDR3 DNA sequence: TGCAGCGTTACCCTCCACATGGACACCGGGGAGCTGTTTTTT.

Details on this clone: Distinct nucleotide sequences in the sample also encode this CDR3. The chain carries TRBV29-1 and TRBJ1-2; 7 bases fit TRBD1. This CDR3 contains 13 residues. Per the germline V gene, CDR1 is SQVTM and CDR2 is ANQGSEA. V dropped 3 bases and J dropped 5; count of bases not matched to a gene: 6. DNA of the CDR3: TGCAGCGTTGAGGAGGGGGCCGGATATGGCTACACCTTC. Protein sequence: CSVEEGAGYGYTF.

The chain joins TRBV12-5 to TRBJ1-4; no clear D gene. V gave up 2 bases and J gave up 13 bases, with 8 bases separating them. Germline CDR1 LGHNT, CDR2 FRNRAP. The CDR3 sequence is 11 residues long. The CDR3 reads CASGLYPSLFF. In nucleotides, the CDR3 is TGTGCTAGTGGTTTGTACCCTTCACTGTTTTTT.

J is TRBJ1-2 and V is TRBV29-1, with 8 positions matching TRBD1. Germline CDR1 is SQVTM and CDR2 is ANQGSEA. J lost 2 bases, V lost 0 bases, and 2 bases had no gene match. The CDR3 covers 14 residues. The CDR3 DNA is TGCAGCGTTGAAGAGGCAGGGGGCAACTATGGCTACACCTTC. This translates into CSVEEAGGNYGYTF.